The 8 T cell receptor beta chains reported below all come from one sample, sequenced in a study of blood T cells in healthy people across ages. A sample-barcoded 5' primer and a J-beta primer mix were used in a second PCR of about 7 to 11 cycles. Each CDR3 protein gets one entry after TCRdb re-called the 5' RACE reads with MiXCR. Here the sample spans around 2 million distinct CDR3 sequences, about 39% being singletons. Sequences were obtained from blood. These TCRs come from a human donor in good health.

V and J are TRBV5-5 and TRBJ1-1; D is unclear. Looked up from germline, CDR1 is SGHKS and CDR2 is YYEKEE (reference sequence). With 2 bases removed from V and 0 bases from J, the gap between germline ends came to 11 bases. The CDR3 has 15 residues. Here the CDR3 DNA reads TGTGCCAGCAGCTTCACGGTTGGAATGAACACTGAAGCTTTCTTT. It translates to CASSFTVGMNTEAFF.

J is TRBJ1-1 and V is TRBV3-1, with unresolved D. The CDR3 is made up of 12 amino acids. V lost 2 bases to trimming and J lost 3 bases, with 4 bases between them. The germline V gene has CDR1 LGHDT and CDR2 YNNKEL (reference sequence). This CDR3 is CASSQIDTEAFF. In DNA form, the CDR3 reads TGTGCCAGCAGCCAAATAGACACTGAAGCTTTCTTT.

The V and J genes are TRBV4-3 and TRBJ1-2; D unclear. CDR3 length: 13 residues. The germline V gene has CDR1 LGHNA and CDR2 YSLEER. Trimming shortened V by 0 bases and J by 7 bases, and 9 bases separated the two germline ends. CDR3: CASSQDLTLGYTF. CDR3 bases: TGCGCCAGCAGCCAAGATCTCACACTTGGCTACACCTTC.

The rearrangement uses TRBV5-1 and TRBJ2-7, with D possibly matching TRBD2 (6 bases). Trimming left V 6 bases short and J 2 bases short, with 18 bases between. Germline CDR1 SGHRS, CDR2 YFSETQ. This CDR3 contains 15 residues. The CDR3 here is CASNVGGSGPYEQYF. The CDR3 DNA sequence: TGCGCCAGCAACGTCGGGGGAAGTGGCCCCTACGAGCAGTACTTC.

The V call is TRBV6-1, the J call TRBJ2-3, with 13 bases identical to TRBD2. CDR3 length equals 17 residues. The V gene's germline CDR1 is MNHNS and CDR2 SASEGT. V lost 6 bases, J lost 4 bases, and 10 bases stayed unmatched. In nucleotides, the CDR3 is TGTGCCAGCAGACGAGATACTAGCGGGGGGGCCGCAGATACGCAGTATTTT. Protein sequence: CASRRDTSGGAADTQYF.

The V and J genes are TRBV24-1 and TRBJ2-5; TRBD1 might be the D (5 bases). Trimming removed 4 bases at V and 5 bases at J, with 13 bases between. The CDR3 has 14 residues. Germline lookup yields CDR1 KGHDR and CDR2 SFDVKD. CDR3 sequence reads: CATSDIGDSETQYF. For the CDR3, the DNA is TGTGCCACCAGTGACATAGGGGATTCTGAGACCCAGTACTTC.

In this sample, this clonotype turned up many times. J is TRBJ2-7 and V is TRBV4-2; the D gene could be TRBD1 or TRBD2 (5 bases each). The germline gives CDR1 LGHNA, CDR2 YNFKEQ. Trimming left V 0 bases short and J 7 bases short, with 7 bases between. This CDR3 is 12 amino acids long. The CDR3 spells CASSQDWGEQYF. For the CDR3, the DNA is TGTGCCAGCAGCCAAGATTGGGGGGAGCAGTACTTC.

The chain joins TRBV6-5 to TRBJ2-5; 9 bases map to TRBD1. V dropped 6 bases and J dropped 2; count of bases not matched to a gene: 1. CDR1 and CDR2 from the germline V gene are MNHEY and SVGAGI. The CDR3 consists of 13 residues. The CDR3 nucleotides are TGTGCCAGCAGACAGGGGGCACAAGAGACCCAGTACTTC. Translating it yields CASRQGAQETQYF.